This T cell receptor beta chain was sequenced in a study of patients and donors after allogeneic stem cell transplantation (TCRdb year 2020). Germline trimming amounts to 0 bases on V and 7 bases on J, with 5 as the count of junction bases outside the gene matches. Looking up the germline V gene yields CDR1 SGDLS and CDR2 YYNGEE. The CDR3 holds 15 amino acids from the cysteine to the phenylalanine. Only the CDR3 portion is preserved as DNA: 45 bases, with reading frame beginning at the first base. Libraries were made using RT-PCR. The reads were generated on a NextSeq 550. TCRdb trimmed the raw reads at Q25, called clones with MiXCR and kept productive beta chains. Rows are combined by CDR3 protein, so each entry shows the most common genes and DNA. This sample gives 920,000 or so distinct CDR3 sequences in total; about 20% of them show up just once. About 6% of the sample lies in the top ten. This clonotype was seen a few times. Its binding antigen is unknown. Base-call qualities are not available, and no considerably larger clone is one nucleotide away.

This TCR was recovered from a human donor who was either an allogeneic HSCT recipient or a stem cell or donor lymphocyte infusion donor (not recorded which). It is not recorded whose cells these are; they may come from a transplant donor. The rearrangement combines TRBV9 with TRBJ2-3, and 10 bases in between align with TRBD1. The sequenced sample was blood, either unsorted or a sorted T cell fraction (not recorded which). CDR3 loop: CASSVGGTGVHTQYF. The nucleotide sequence reads TGTGCCAGCAGCGTAGGCGGGACAGGGGTTCATACGCAGTATTTT.